Listed below are T cell receptor beta chains from one sample, sequenced in a study of early stage breast cancer tumors. Assay used: immunoSEQ multiplex PCR; TCRdb lists only in-frame clones, some missing. The data contain fewer than 50,000 clones, approximately 72% of them singletons. Sequencing input: blood. The receptors stem from a person aged 45-60 years with breast cancer. Both conserved end residues are part of each CDR3. The order of the fields is CDR3 protein, CDR3 DNA, clone size, D gene, V gene, J gene. The D gene is left open where the match is weak. Some rows mark clone size as missing; the rest say once, few, many or name a class of expanded clone.

CASTAGTYGYTF	TGCGCCAGCACTGCAGGTACTTATGGCTACACCTTC	-	-	TRBV10-2	TRBJ1-2
CASSPTPSQGGYGYTF	TGTGCCAGCAGCCCTACCCCATCGCAGGGGGGCTATGGCTACACCTTC	-	TRBD1	TRBV11-2	TRBJ1-2
CASSPKGWTVPNEKLFF	TGTGCCAGCAGCCCCAAAGGCTGGACAGTTCCTAATGAAAAACTGTTTTTT	-	-	TRBV7-2	TRBJ1-4
CASSPPVRTSGPGELFF	TGTGCCAGCAGCCCCCCCGTCCGGACTAGCGGGCCCGGGGAGCTGTTTTTT	-	TRBD2	TRBV7-3	TRBJ2-2
CASSSPSSYEQYF	TGTGCCAGCAGCTCCCCCAGCTCCTACGAGCAGTACTTC	-	-	TRBV7-8	TRBJ2-7
CAIWAGGLSYEQYF	TGTGCCATCTGGGCGGGGGGGTTGAGCTACGAGCAGTACTTC	-	TRBD2	TRBV10-3	TRBJ2-7
CASSASGTGANVLTF	TGTGCCAGCAGCGCTTCGGGGACTGGGGCCAACGTCCTGACTTTC	-	-	TRBV13	TRBJ2-6
CASSLRWSNEQFF	TGTGCCAGCAGTTTAAGGTGGAGCAATGAGCAGTTCTTC	-	-	TRBV27	TRBJ2-1
CASSAGLQETQYF	TGCGCCAGCAGCGCGGGACTACAAGAGACCCAGTACTTC	-	TRBD2	TRBV5-1	TRBJ2-5
CASSIAPSGYTF	TGTGCCAGTAGTATAGCTCCTAGTGGCTACACCTTC	few	-	TRBV19	TRBJ1-2
CASSLTGLAGYNEQFF	TGTGCCAGCTCACTTACAGGGCTAGCGGGGTACAATGAGCAGTTCTTC	-	TRBD2	TRBV18	TRBJ2-1
CASTLGQGVFYGYTF	TGTGCCAGCACCCTCGGACAGGGGGTTTTCTATGGCTACACCTTC	-	TRBD1	TRBV7-2	TRBJ1-2
CASSLGNGPRGTEAFF	TGCGCCAGCAGCCTCGGGAACGGCCCCAGAGGCACTGAAGCTTTCTTT	-	-	TRBV5-1	TRBJ1-1
CASSGRDRASGGYTF	TGTGCCAGCAGCGGCCGGGACAGGGCCTCGGGTGGCTACACCTTC	-	TRBD1	TRBV9	TRBJ1-2
CASSSGQGTNYGYTF	TGCGCCAGCAGCTCCGGACAGGGTACTAACTATGGCTACACCTTC	-	TRBD1	TRBV5-1	TRBJ1-2
CASSMTGVEHYGYTF	TGTGCCAGCAGCATGACAGGGGTAGAGCACTATGGCTACACCTTC	-	TRBD1	TRBV5-6	TRBJ1-2
CASRIQGGAEAFF	TGTGCCAGCAGGATTCAGGGGGGCGCTGAAGCTTTCTTT	-	TRBD1	TRBV28	TRBJ1-1
CASSPGQERTDTQYF	TGCGCCAGCAGCCCCGGACAGGAGCGCACAGATACGCAGTATTTT	-	TRBD1	TRBV4-3	TRBJ2-3
CASSIAPSANYGYTF	TGTGCCAGTAGTATAGCACCCTCAGCTAACTATGGCTACACCTTC	-	-	TRBV19	TRBJ1-2
CASSLTTSGVNEQFF	TGTGCCAGCAGCTTAACGACTAGCGGGGTCAATGAGCAGTTCTTC	-	TRBD2	TRBV7-2	TRBJ2-1
CASSSWTGENTEAFF	TGTGCCAGCAGTTCATGGACAGGAGAGAACACTGAAGCTTTCTTT	few	TRBD1	TRBV28	TRBJ1-1
CASSLEIAGGPGEQYF	TGTGCCAGCAGCTTAGAAATTGCGGGAGGGCCGGGGGAGCAGTACTTC	few	TRBD2	TRBV7-6	TRBJ2-7
CAIKAAGGPQHF	TGTGCCATCAAAGCGGCAGGCGGGCCCCAGCATTTT	-	-	TRBV6-6	TRBJ1-5
CASQREKLFF	TGTGCCAGTCAGAGGGAAAAACTGTTTTTT	-	-	TRBV6-1	TRBJ1-4
CASDRGGPYEQYF	TGTGCCAGCGACAGGGGAGGGCCTTACGAGCAGTACTTC	-	-	TRBV6-6	TRBJ2-7
CASSYVPRSSYNEQFF	TGTGCCAGCAGTTACGTTCCACGGAGCTCCTACAATGAGCAGTTCTTC	-	-	TRBV6-5	TRBJ2-1
CASSDPSGEREKLFF	TGCGCCAGCAGTGATCCCTCAGGGGAGCGGGAAAAACTGTTTTTT	-	-	TRBV10-2	TRBJ1-4
CAIRAEEIGELFF	TGTGCCATCCGGGCGGAGGAGATCGGGGAGCTGTTTTTT	-	-	TRBV10-3	TRBJ2-2
CASSFTGVFGNTIYF	TGTGCCAGCAGCTTTACAGGGGTCTTTGGAAACACCATATATTTT	-	TRBD1	TRBV5-6	TRBJ1-3
CASGFTYPGGNYGYTF	TGTGCTAGTGGTTTCACCTATCCGGGTGGTAACTATGGCTACACCTTC	few	-	TRBV12-5	TRBJ1-2
CASSARTINGSPLHF	TGTGCCAGTAGTGCACGCACAATTAATGGTTCACCCCTCCACTTT	-	-	TRBV19	TRBJ1-6
CASTVRGINSPLHF	TGTGCCAGCACCGTTCGGGGAATTAATTCACCCCTCCACTTT	-	-	TRBV11-2	TRBJ1-6
CASSDPGGSRGRTYSNQPQHF	TGTGCCAGCAGTGACCCGGGGGGATCCAGGGGGCGTACCTATAGCAATCAGCCCCAGCATTTT	-	TRBD1	TRBV6-4	TRBJ1-5
CSVPGDTKGAFF	TGCAGCGTCCCAGGGGACACTAAGGGAGCTTTCTTT	-	-	TRBV29-1	TRBJ1-1
CASSSTSGILNEQFF	TGTGCCAGCAGCTCGACTAGCGGGATATTGAATGAGCAGTTCTTC	-	TRBD2	TRBV7-3	TRBJ2-1
CASSQPGYGYTF	TGCGCCAGCAGCCAACCAGGGTATGGCTACACCTTC	-	-	TRBV4-3	TRBJ1-2
CASTAGYRYDQPQHF	TGTGCCAGTACCGCTGGGTACAGGTACGATCAGCCCCAGCATTTT	-	-	TRBV19	TRBJ1-5
CASSSTGVNTEAFF	TGTGCCAGCAGTTCGACAGGGGTGAACACTGAAGCTTTCTTT	-	TRBD1	TRBV6-5	TRBJ1-1
CAAERSGVRTDTQYF	TGTGCAGCAGAGAGGTCCGGAGTGCGCACAGATACGCAGTATTTT	-	-	TRBV7-9	TRBJ2-3
CASSSRQGKTDTQYF	TGTGCCAGTAGTTCTCGACAGGGGAAAACAGATACGCAGTATTTT	-	TRBD1	TRBV19	TRBJ2-3
CASSYLTGNQPQHF	TGTGCCAGCAGCTATTTAACAGGGAATCAGCCCCAGCATTTT	-	-	TRBV7-2	TRBJ1-5
CASSPVPDRDSEAFF	TGCGCCAGCAGCCCGGTCCCGGACAGGGACAGTGAAGCTTTCTTT	-	TRBD1	TRBV5-1	TRBJ1-1
CASTGEDNQPQHF	TGTGCCTCGACAGGGGAGGACAATCAGCCCCAGCATTTT	-	TRBD1	TRBV10-3	TRBJ1-5
CASSWTGSTGELLF	TGCGCCAGCAGCTGGACAGGGAGCACCGGGGAGCTGCTTTTT	-	TRBD1	TRBV5-1	TRBJ2-2
CASSPLTRVQDYEQYF	TGTGCCAGCTCACCCCTCACGAGGGTTCAGGACTACGAGCAGTACTTC	-	-	TRBV18	TRBJ2-7
CSVGHQKHTDTQYF	TGCAGCGTGGGGCACCAGAAACACACAGATACGCAGTATTTT	-	-	TRBV29-1	TRBJ2-3
CASSQSRGNEQFF	TGCGCCAGCAGCCAATCCCGGGGGAATGAGCAGTTCTTC	-	-	TRBV4-3	TRBJ2-1
CASSLRGYEQYF	TGTGCCAGCAGCTTAAGAGGCTACGAGCAGTACTTC	-	-	TRBV5-6	TRBJ2-7
CASSLGGAGTEAFF	TGTGCCAGCAGCTTGGGTGGGGCTGGAACTGAAGCTTTCTTT	-	-	TRBV5-6	TRBJ1-1
CASSPGTGSTEAFF	TGTGCCAGCAGCCCGGGGACAGGGTCCACTGAAGCTTTCTTT	-	TRBD1	TRBV7-9	TRBJ1-1
CASSQVGGQSDEKLFF	TGCGCCAGCAGCCAAGTTGGGGGACAGTCAGATGAAAAACTGTTTTTT	-	TRBD1	TRBV4-1	TRBJ1-4
CASSLAGDTGELFF	TGCGCCAGCAGTTTAGCGGGAGACACCGGGGAGCTGTTTTTT	-	TRBD2	TRBV10-1	TRBJ2-2
CASSSGTGSQNTEAFF	TGCGCCAGCAGCTCGGGGACAGGCTCACAGAACACTGAAGCTTTCTTT	few	TRBD1	TRBV5-1	TRBJ1-1